Below are 10 T cell receptor beta chains sequenced from a single sample in a study of Graves' ophthalmopathy and Graves' hyperthyroidism. Amplified TCR beta CDR3 regions were obtained using RNA transcripts as template. An initial RT-PCR round employing HTBI primers preceded a second-round multiplex PCR. TCRdb re-called the multiplex PCR reads through MiXCR, storing one row per CDR3 protein. The sample records about 620,000 distinct CDR3 sequences, about 20% being singletons. What was sequenced was peripheral blood. The receptors stem from a woman in her late teens or twenties with stable Graves' hyperthyroidism. Some clones in this sample may be carry-over from other donors' samples.

This clonotype was recorded a few times. V is TRBV27 and J is TRBJ2-7; TRBD1 matches 8 bases. This CDR3 has 13 amino acids. Germline CDR1 reads MNHEY; CDR2 reads SMNVEV (reference sequence). V lost 4 bases and J lost 6; bases outside the gene matches: 5. In DNA, the CDR3 is TGTGCCAGCAGTTCCCAGGGGGCCCTCGAGCAGTACTTC. It encodes CASSSQGALEQYF.

In its sample, this clonotype was seen many times. The rearrangement joins TRBV10-3 to TRBJ1-2; 10 bases map to TRBD1. The length of the CDR3 is 15 residues. Per the germline V gene, CDR1 is ENHRY and CDR2 is SYGVKD. V trimming: 8 bases; J trimming: 4 bases; junction bases outside the gene matches: 10. The CDR3 region has the DNA TGTGCCATCGGCCCCGGGACAGGGGAGGTCTATGGCTACACCTTC. Its protein product is CAIGPGTGEVYGYTF.

The V and J genes are TRBV18 and TRBJ1-1, with D perhaps TRBD1 (5 bases). Germline V CDR1 and CDR2: KGHSH, LQKENI. The CDR3 is 14 amino acids. Trimming left V 1 base short and J 5 bases short, with 11 bases between. CDR3 residues: CASSPRSGVTEAFF. CDR3 in DNA: TGTGCCAGCTCACCACGCTCGGGGGTGACTGAAGCTTTCTTT.

At least ten counts were recorded for this clonotype. The rearrangement uses TRBV14 and TRBJ1-2; tentative D call: TRBD1 (6 bases). Germline-derived CDR1 and CDR2 are SGHDN and FVKESK. The CDR3 spans 16 residues. V gave up 1 base and J gave up 4 bases, with 16 bases separating them. CDR3 residues: CASSQAKPGASYGYTF. CDR3 coding DNA: TGTGCCAGCAGCCAAGCTAAGCCGGGGGCGTCCTATGGCTACACCTTC. Based on the CDR3 plus reference TRBV14 and TRBJ1-2, the full variable domain is EAGVTQFPSHSVIEKGQTVTLRCDPISGHDNLYWYRRVMGKEIKFLLHFVKESKQDESGMPNNRFLAERTGGTYSTLKVQPAELEDSGVYFCASSQAKPGASYGYTFGSGTRLTVV.

This CDR3 is CAWSWDSTYTDTQYF. The CDR3 DNA is TGTGCCTGGAGTTGGGACTCCACATACACAGATACGCAGTATTTT. This rearrangement joins TRBV30 to TRBJ2-3; tentatively, D is TRBD2 (6 bases). The CDR3 extends over 15 amino acids. The ends were cut back, 2 bases at V and 2 bases at J, with 14 bases in the middle. In germline, CDR1 is GTSNPN, CDR2 SVGIG (reference sequence).

The sample holds a few counts of this clonotype. This clone may be a read error of a much larger clone one base away. V usage is TRBV5-1 and J usage is TRBJ2-2; 8 positions agree with TRBD1. Germline V CDR1 and CDR2: SGHRS, YFSETQ. CDR3 size: 14 residues. CDR3 sequence: CASSLRQGIGELCF. DNA for the CDR3: TGCGCCAGCAGCCTACGACAGGGGATCGGGGAGCTGTGTTTT. Drawing the rest from reference TRBV5-1 and TRBJ2-2, the complete variable domain is KAGVTQTPRYLIKTRGQQVTLSCSPISGHRSVSWYQQTPGQGLQFLFEYFSETQRNKGNFPGRFSGRQFSNSRSEMNVSTLELGDSALYLCASSLRQGIGELCFGEGSRLTVL.

This clonotype was picked up many times. CDR3: CASRPRQGTYSNQPQHF. As DNA, the CDR3 is TGTGCCAGCAGACCCCGACAGGGGACTTATAGCAATCAGCCCCAGCATTTT. V is TRBV6-2 or TRBV6-3 and J is TRBJ1-5; 8 positions agree with TRBD1. The CDR3 runs to 17 residues. Germline lookup yields CDR1 MNHEY and CDR2 SVGEGT. V lost 6 bases and J lost 0; bases outside the gene matches: 10.

This clonotype was recorded at least ten times. This chain links TRBV4-1 with TRBJ1-2; no reliable D call. The CDR3 is 17 residues long. CDR1 MGHRA and CDR2 YSYEKL come from the germline V gene. V lost 2 bases, J lost 5 bases, and 21 bases lay in between. In DNA form, the CDR3 reads TGCGCCAGCAGCCAATGGCGACACATAACGATAAGATATGGCTACACCTTC. Translated: CASSQWRHITIRYGYTF.

This clonotype was seen a few times. This chain uses TRBV2 with TRBJ1-1; TRBD1 agrees at 7 bases. J lost 6 bases, V lost 2 bases, and 6 bases had no gene match. CDR1 and CDR2 (germline): SNHLY, FYNNEI. The CDR3 extends over 14 amino acids. The CDR3 here is CASSELGQRPEAFF. The CDR3 DNA reads TGTGCCAGCAGTGAACTGGGACAGCGCCCTGAAGCTTTCTTT.

This clonotype was seen ten or more times. This chain links TRBV6-1 with TRBJ2-5; possibly TRBD2 for D (7 bases). Deletions cut 0 bases from V and 0 bases from J, with 20 bases between. The CDR3 is 19 amino acids. Germline CDR1 MNHNS, CDR2 SASEGT. CDR3 sequence (DNA): TGTGCCAGCAGTGAAGCGGGGGGGGGGCCCTATCAAGACCAAGAGACCCAGTACTTC. Translated: CASSEAGGGPYQDQETQYF.